This entry lists 23 T cell receptor beta chains sequenced from one sample in a study of metastatic and nonmetastatic thyroid tumors. TCRdb called clones again from the PCR reads with MiXCR. This table holds around 89,000 clones, about 15% found once. Before thyroid surgery, none of the patients had received any treatment. The specimen sequenced was blood. The receptors were sampled from a female donor with papillary thyroid cancer or a benign thyroid nodule (not recorded which). Some clones in this sample may be carry-over from other donors' samples.

This clone was counted between two and nine times. V usage is TRBV14 and J usage is TRBJ2-1; D unresolved. From germline, CDR1 is SGHDN and CDR2 FVKESK. Deletions cut 4 bases from V and 2 bases from J, with 15 bases between. This CDR3 contains 16 residues. The CDR3: CASSPLLRSPYNEQFF. In DNA, the CDR3 is TGTGCCAGCAGCCCGCTCCTCAGGTCCCCCTACAATGAGCAGTTCTTC.

The chain couples TRBV30 to TRBJ2-3; D tentatively fits TRBD1 or TRBD2 (5 bases each). V lost 0 bases to trimming and J lost 10 bases, with 14 bases between them. The CDR3 is made up of 13 amino acids. The germline CDR1 and CDR2 sequences are GTSNPN and SVGIG (reference sequence). This CDR3 is CAWSVEYVGAQYF. The CDR3 DNA sequence: TGTGCCTGGAGTGTAGAATATGTGGGGGCGCAGTATTTT.

This clone was observed at least ten times. The V and J genes are TRBV6-2 or TRBV6-3 and TRBJ1-1; D might be TRBD1 (5 bases). Per the germline V gene, CDR1 is MNHEY and CDR2 is SVGEGT. Trimming took 2 bases from V and 4 from J, leaving 17 bases between them. The CDR3 covers 16 residues. The DNA for the CDR3 is TGTGCCAGCAGTTACGATGGACACTCGAGGGCCACTGAAGCTTTCTTT. Amino acid sequence: CASSYDGHSRATEAFF.

The V call is TRBV6-2 or TRBV6-3, the J call TRBJ2-7, with 7 bases matching TRBD2. Germline trimming cut 7 bases from V and 2 bases from J; bases unmatched to any gene: 8. CDR1 and CDR2 (germline): MNHEY, SVGEGT. The CDR3 loop spans 14 amino acids. The CDR3 DNA reads TGTGCCAGCAAAGGAGCGGGGCGAGCCTACGAGCAGTACTTC. It specifies CASKGAGRAYEQYF.

The table lists this clone with many counts. The chain joins TRBV5-1 to TRBJ2-7; 7 bases align to TRBD1. The V gene end was trimmed by 3 bases and the J gene end by 0 bases; junction bases not matched to a gene: 9. From germline, CDR1 is SGHRS and CDR2 YFSETQ. The CDR3 runs to 16 residues. CDR3: CASSSKTGPFSYEQYF. Written as DNA, the CDR3 is TGCGCCAGCAGCTCGAAGACAGGGCCTTTCTCCTACGAGCAGTACTTC.

This clone was observed a few times. A much more abundant neighbour one base away suggests this may be a read error. The chain is built from TRBV6-5 and TRBJ2-5, with D uncertain. The germline V gene encodes CDR1 MNHEY and CDR2 SVGAGI. The CDR3 contains 11 residues. In DNA form, the CDR3 reads TGTGCCAGTAGTTACGGAGAGACCCAGTACTTC. Residues: CASSYGETQYF.

This clone was recorded many times. The rearrangement links TRBV5-1 to TRBJ1-5; no reliable D call. This CDR3 has 14 amino acids. CDR1 is SGHRS, CDR2 YFSETQ, per germline. V was cut by 0 bases and J by 3 bases, with 7 bases left in between. CDR3 in amino acids: CASSLDGPNQPQHF. CDR3 nucleotide sequence: TGCGCCAGCAGCTTGGACGGTCCCAATCAGCCCCAGCATTTT.

The table lists this clone with many counts. J is TRBJ1-2 and V is TRBV24-1; D is undetermined. CDR3 length: 13 amino acids. Deletions cut 3 bases from V and 1 base from J, with 5 bases between. Germline V CDR1 and CDR2: KGHDR, SFDVKD. CDR3 bases: TGTGCCACCAGTGATGTGGGTAACTATGGCTACACCTTC. It yields the protein CATSDVGNYGYTF.

This clone was found many times. The rearrangement links TRBV2 to TRBJ2-7; no definite D call. The length of the CDR3 is 12 residues. Germline-derived CDR1 and CDR2 are SNHLY and FYNNEI. V was trimmed by 6 bases and J by 3 bases, leaving 9 bases between them. The CDR3 here is CASSYAHYEQYF. The CDR3 DNA follows: TGTGCCAGCAGCTACGCCCACTACGAGCAGTACTTC.

This clone has just a few counts. This chain links TRBV5-1 with TRBJ2-3, with D tentatively TRBD1 (6 bases). V was trimmed by 3 bases and J by 4 bases, leaving 6 bases between them. Germline V CDR1 and CDR2: SGHRS, YFSETQ. The CDR3 extends over 12 amino acids. The CDR3 coding sequence is TGCGCCAGCAGCTCAGGGGCAGATACGCAGTATTTT. It yields the protein CASSSGADTQYF.

This clone showed up many times. V is TRBV10-2 and J is TRBJ1-5; D call uncertain. Trimming took off 0 bases at V and 6 bases at J, with 9 bases between the two ends. Germline lookup yields CDR1 WSHSY and CDR2 SAAADI. There are 14 residues in the CDR3. The CDR3 DNA follows: TGCGCCAGCAGTGAGTCAGTTCGAGCTCAGCCCCAGCATTTT. Encoded protein: CASSESVRAQPQHF.

This clone was counted ten times or more. The chain's CDR3 is CASSFGNQPQHF. For the CDR3, the DNA is TGTGCCAGCAGTTTTGGCAATCAGCCCCAGCATTTT. This chain uses TRBV27 with TRBJ1-5; D is ambiguous. Between the trimmed V and J ends, which lost 3 bases and 2 bases, there was a span of 2 bases. Germline CDR1 is MNHEY and CDR2 is SMNVEV (reference sequence). The CDR3 extends over 12 amino acids.

In its sample, this clone was seen many times. V is TRBV5-6 and J is TRBJ2-6, with D unclear. The CDR3 extends over 14 amino acids. V shed 0 bases and J shed 2 bases, with 3 bases lying between them. Germline loops: CDR1 SGHDT, CDR2 YYEEEE. For the CDR3, the DNA is TGTGCCAGCAGCTTGGGCGCTGGGGCCAACGTCCTGACTTTC. Its translation: CASSLGAGANVLTF.

The CDR3 protein is CASSLRPGFQETQYF. CDR3 DNA sequence: TGTGCCAGCAGCTTACGCCCAGGTTTCCAAGAGACCCAGTACTTC. The genes are TRBV7-2 and TRBJ2-5, with no clear D. V lost 2 bases and J lost 1, with 11 bases in between. CDR3 length: 15 residues. The germline gives CDR1 SGHTA, CDR2 FQGNSA. The variable domain in full, completed from reference TRBV7-2 and TRBJ2-5, reads GAGVSQSPSNKVTEKGKDVELRCDPISGHTALYWYRQSLGQGLEFLIYFQGNSAPDKSGLPSDRFSAERTGGSVSTLTIQRTQQEDSAVYLCASSLRPGFQETQYFGPGTRLLVL.

This clone was found many times. V usage is TRBV12-3 or TRBV12-4 and J usage is TRBJ1-4; 9 bases are shared with TRBD1. The CDR3 loop spans 19 amino acids. The J segment lost 0 bases and the V segment lost 1 base, leaving 9 bases of the junction unmatched. The CDR3 sequence: CASSLGVGQGSPTNEKLFF. Written as DNA, the CDR3 is TGTGCCAGCAGTTTAGGGGTAGGACAGGGGTCTCCAACTAATGAAAAACTGTTTTTT.

The table lists this clone with a few counts. J is TRBJ2-7 and V is TRBV20-1, with 13 bases identical to TRBD2. The CDR3 totals 13 residues. Germline values: CDR1 DFQATT, CDR2 SNEGSKA (reference sequence). J was trimmed by 5 bases and V by 8 bases; bases with no gene match: 6. CDR3 sequence (DNA): TGCAGTTCGGGACTAGCGGGGATAGACGAGCAGTACTTC. Protein sequence: CSSGLAGIDEQYF.

The sample holds a few counts of this clone. This may arise from a read error, as a much more abundant clone is one base away. Other DNA sequences in this sample translate to the same CDR3. The rearrangement links TRBV2 to TRBJ2-5, with a tentative D call TRBD1 (5 bases). The CDR3 runs to 14 residues. Germline V gives CDR1 SNHLY, CDR2 FYNNEI. V gave up 2 bases and J gave up 8 bases, with 15 bases separating them. CDR3 amino acids: CASSERTPLGTQYF. CDR3 DNA: TGTGCCAGCAGTGAAAGGACACCCTTAGGCACCCAGTACTTC.

This clone was observed a handful of times. A much more abundant neighbour one base away suggests this may be a read error. CDR3: CASSMGYTQYF. The CDR3 nucleotides are TGTGCCAGTAGTATGGGGTATACGCAGTATTTT. The V and J genes are TRBV19 and TRBJ2-3; D is uncertain. Germline V CDR1 and CDR2: LNHDA, SQIVND (reference sequence). The germline V and J ends were trimmed by 3 bases and 7 bases, with 5 bases remaining between them. The CDR3 spans 11 residues. Based on the CDR3 plus reference TRBV19 and TRBJ2-3, the full variable domain is DGGITQSPKYLFRKEGQNVTLSCEQNLNHDAMYWYRQDPGQGLRLIYYSQIVNDFQKGDIAEGYSVSREKKESFPLTVTSAQKNPTAFYLCASSMGYTQYFGPGTRLTVL.

This clone was seen only a few times. No conserved phenylalanine or tryptophan ends this CDR3, so it is likely a read error. The chain recombines TRBV19 with TRBJ1-2; D remains ambiguous. Germline values: CDR1 LNHDA, CDR2 SQIVND (reference sequence). This CDR3 contains 12 residues. The CDR3 coding sequence is TGTGACAGTAGTATAAGCGTCTATGGCTACACCTTA. This translates into CDSSISVYGYTL.

On this clone itself: A much bigger clone sits one base away, suggesting this may be a read error. The chain recombines TRBV20-1 with TRBJ2-1, with unresolved D. Germline CDR1 reads DFQATT; CDR2 reads SNEGSKA (reference sequence). The CDR3 covers 12 residues. V was cut by 1 base and J by 9 bases, with 10 bases left in between. The CDR3 region has the DNA TGCAGTGCTAGAGGGGTAGCCGGTGAGCAGTTCTTC. As protein: CSARGVAGEQFF.

This clone was seen many times. J is TRBJ1-2 and V is TRBV27; TRBD1 matches 7 bases. CDR1 is MNHEY, CDR2 SMNVEV, per germline (reference sequence). This CDR3 has 13 residues. V dropped 6 bases and J dropped 7; count of bases not matched to a gene: 8. Here the CDR3 reads CASRSGGSGGYTF. The CDR3 region has the DNA TGTGCCAGCAGGTCAGGGGGATCTGGTGGCTACACCTTC.

This clone has a count of ten or more. The sample holds other DNA sequences that translate to the same CDR3. V is TRBV9 and J is TRBJ2-1, with D unclear. V was pared by 3 bases and J by 6 bases, with 4 bases between. CDR3 size: 11 residues. The germline V gene has CDR1 SGDLS and CDR2 YYNGEE. In DNA form, the CDR3 reads TGTGCCAGCAGCGCGGGCAATGAGCAGTTCTTC. Encoded protein: CASSAGNEQFF.

The chain combines TRBV3-1 with TRBJ2-7, with D hard to call. CDR3 size: 12 residues. In germline, CDR1 is LGHDT, CDR2 YNNKEL (reference sequence). V was pared by 1 base and J by 1 base, with 2 bases between. CDR3 coding DNA: TGTGCCAGCAGCCAAGCGTCCTACGAGCAGTACTTC. This translates into CASSQASYEQYF.